This T cell receptor (beta chain) is drawn from a study of blood T cell repertoires in COVID-19. As for the study in general: In each case, the material was cDNA or gDNA derived from T cells, B-cell-depleted T cells, or PBMCs.

Clones were sequenced by immunoSEQ multiplex PCR, and TCRdb holds only the in-frame ones, with some missing. The table has some 140,000 clones, around four fifths seen once. This CDR3 is built from 15 residues. Germline CDR1 LGHNA, CDR2 YNFKEQ. V was shortened by 3 bases and J by 8 bases, with 19 bases between the two germline ends. This receptor was obtained from a man aged 55 to 69 who had recovered from COVID-19. The sequencing input was peripheral blood. V and J are TRBV4-2 and TRBJ1-2, with TRBD1 as a possible D gene (5 bases). The CDR3: CASSQPSGGALGYTF. As DNA, the CDR3 is TGTGCCAGCAGCCAGCCCAGCGGCGGGGCGCTCGGCTACACCTTC.